This T cell receptor beta chain was sequenced during a study of blood T cell repertoires in COVID-19. Study at large: The origin of the acute and convalescent COVID-19 samples was the United States, Italy and Spain. The analysed material was cDNA or gDNA that came from T cells, B-cell-depleted T cells, or PBMCs.

V lost 2 bases and J lost 4, with 11 bases in between. Germline CDR1 MNHNS, CDR2 SASEGT. This CDR3 contains 14 residues. This clone was recorded only once. Original processing methods: Amplified reference gene primers provided the basis for estimating nucleated cell counts. The assay was immunoSEQ multiplex PCR, and TCRdb's table has in-frame clones only and misses some. V, J and clone size are those of that table, while D and trimming were read from the DNA. The data hold some 90,000 clones, with less than 85% observed a single time. This rearrangement joins TRBV6-1 to TRBJ1-1; tentative D call: TRBD1 (6 bases). The sequenced material came from peripheral blood. The TCR sequence derives from a human donor in a cohort sampled during active COVID-19. The CDR3 region is CASSEQGFGTEAFF. CDR3 coding DNA: TGTGCCAGCAGTGAACAGGGGTTCGGCACTGAAGCTTTCTTT.